This T cell receptor beta chain originates from a study of shared clonotypes between healthy human individuals. Background on the study: Per-donor plates numbered three CD4 naive, three CD4 memory, two CD8 naive and one CD8 memory.

Within Nashville, Tennessee resided all donors, each a Caucasian adult. With respect to this clone: Its target is unknown.

CDR3 length: 15 residues. From germline, CDR1 is SGHAT and CDR2 FQNNGV. After removal of 5 bases from V and 8 bases from J, the junction contained 11 bases not matched to a gene. Findings of the study overall: Blood alone was sampled, and tissue repertoires likely differ. An effect of sequencing depth on clonotype sharing among donors was expected.

TCRdb keeps only in-frame clones here, not all; method: immunoSEQ multiplex PCR. The sample contains 740,000 or so clones, more than 70% of which appear only once. The receptor comes from a woman aged 25 to 45 in good health. Material for sequencing was memory CD4+ T cells sorted from blood. Subset of the sample: CD45RA-negative fraction. The J gene is TRBJ1-4, the V gene TRBV11-2, with 7 bases aligning to TRBD1. The CDR3 DNA is TGTGCCAGCAGCACACAACAGGGGTGGGACGAAAAACTGTTTTTT. Its protein is CASSTQQGWDEKLFF.